This T cell receptor beta chain appears in the sequencing data of a study of vaccination effects on CD4 cells after COVID-19. Regarding the study as a whole: In the late period after vaccination, infection- and vaccine-induced clones contracted markedly. In healthy vaccinees, only 1 of 255 vaccine-induced clones cross-reacted with common cold coronaviruses.

CDR1 is SEHNR and CDR2 is FQNEAQ in the germline V gene (reference sequence). The germline V and J ends were trimmed by 5 bases and 5 bases, with 10 bases remaining between them. The CDR3 consists of 14 residues. Data came from immunoSEQ multiplex PCR; TCRdb stores just in-frame clones and leaves some out. The data hold roughly 60,000 clones, with under 70% observed a single time. Regarding this clone: The antigen remains unidentified.

CD4+ T cells specific for antigen were expanded with viral peptide pools by the ViraFEST assay before sequencing. Isolating CD4+ T cells followed ten to eleven days of culture. Vaccinated participants had no history of SARS-CoV-2 infection and tested negative for nucleocapsid antibodies. The source of this sequence is a human donor who received a COVID-19 vaccine. The input for sequencing was CD4+ T cells from PBMCs cultured with SARS-CoV-2 spike peptides, taken before COVID-19 vaccination. The genes are TRBV7-9 and TRBJ1-6; D possibly corresponds to TRBD1 (6 bases). The CDR3 sequence: CASSRTDHNSPLHF. In nucleotides, the CDR3 is TGTGCCAGCAGCCGGACAGACCATAATTCACCCCTCCACTTT.